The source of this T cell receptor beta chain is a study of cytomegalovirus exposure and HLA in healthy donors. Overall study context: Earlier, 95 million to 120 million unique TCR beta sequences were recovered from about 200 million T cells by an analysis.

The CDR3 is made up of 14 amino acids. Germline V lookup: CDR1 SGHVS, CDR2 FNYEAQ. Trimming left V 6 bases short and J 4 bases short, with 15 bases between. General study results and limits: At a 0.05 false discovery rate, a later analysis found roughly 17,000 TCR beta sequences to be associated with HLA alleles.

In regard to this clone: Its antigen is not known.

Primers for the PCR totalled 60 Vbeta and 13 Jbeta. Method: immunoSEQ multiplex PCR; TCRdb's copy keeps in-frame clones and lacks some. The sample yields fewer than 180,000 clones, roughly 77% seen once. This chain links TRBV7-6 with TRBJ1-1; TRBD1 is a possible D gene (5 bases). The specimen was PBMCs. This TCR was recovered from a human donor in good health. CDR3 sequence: CASRSLGEATEAFF. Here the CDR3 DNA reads TGTGCCAGCAGGTCACTAGGGGAGGCCACTGAAGCTTTCTTT.